Listed below are T cell receptor beta chains from one sample, sequenced in a study of metastatic and nonmetastatic thyroid tumors. MiXCR was used by TCRdb to re-call the PCR reads. The data show about 92,000 clones, 15% seen once. Sequencing was performed on blood. These receptors originate from a female donor with papillary thyroid cancer or a benign thyroid nodule (not recorded which). Some clones in this sample may be carry-over from other donors' samples. The CDR3 runs from the conserved cysteine through the conserved F or W. The D gene is left open where the match is weak. Clone sizes are given selectively: once, few, many, or a class where the clone is expanded.

j_gene,abundance,d_gene,v_gene,CDR3aa,CDR3nt
TRBJ2-4,many,.,TRBV6-2/TRBV6-3,CASSWGGGRENIQYF,TGTGCCAGCAGTTGGGGGGGGGGCCGTGAAAACATTCAGTACTTC
TRBJ1-1,many,.,TRBV3-1,CASSQGANTEAFF,TGTGCCAGCAGCCAGGGGGCGAACACTGAAGCTTTCTTT
TRBJ2-1,.,.,TRBV6-8,CASSYRYGPWDNEQFF,TGTGCCAGCAGTTACCGATACGGTCCCTGGGACAATGAGCAGTTCTTC
TRBJ1-2,many,.,TRBV18,CASSPSPEGSYGYTF,TGTGCCAGCTCACCAAGCCCGGAGGGGTCATATGGCTACACCTTC
TRBJ1-2,many,.,TRBV4-1,CASSQEVVAVEAFNYGYTF,TGCGCCAGCAGCCAAGAAGTCGTGGCAGTGGAGGCTTTCAACTATGGCTACACCTTC
TRBJ1-6,many,.,TRBV10-3,CAISQGTLSLDSPLHF,TGTGCCATCAGTCAGGGTACTCTCTCTCTCGATTCACCCCTCCACTTT
TRBJ2-2,.,TRBD1,TRBV12-3/TRBV12-4,CACSWGFSRGFTGELFF,TGTGCCTGCAGTTGGGGATTTAGCAGGGGGTTTACCGGGGAGCTGTTTTTT
TRBJ2-5,.,.,TRBV30,CAWSVAAGGPETQYF,TGTGCCTGGAGTGTCGCGGCAGGGGGGCCAGAGACCCAGTACTTC
TRBJ1-2,many,.,TRBV3-1,CASSQQDVKGYTF,TGTGCCAGCAGCCAACAGGACGTGAAAGGCTACACCTTC
TRBJ1-2,.,TRBD1,TRBV25-1,CASKGGTGGDCGYTF,TGTGCCAGCAAGGGAGGCACAGGGGGCGACTGTGGCTACACCTTC
TRBJ2-1,many,TRBD1,TRBV19,CASRRDRGPNEQFF,TGTGCCAGTAGACGGGACAGGGGGCCCAATGAGCAGTTCTTC
TRBJ2-6,once,TRBD1,TRBV15,CATSRAAPGQGSSGANVLTF,TGTGCCACAAGCAGAGCAGCCCCGGGACAGGGATCCTCTGGGGCCAACGTCCTGACTTTC
TRBJ2-1,many,.,TRBV4-1,CASSSWGFGYEQFF,TGCGCCAGCAGCTCCTGGGGATTTGGGTATGAGCAGTTCTTC
TRBJ2-4,.,TRBD2,TRBV7-4,CASSYKGTSGGLDKNIQYF,TGTGCCAGCAGCTACAAGGGGACTAGCGGGGGACTAGACAAAAACATTCAGTACTTC
TRBJ2-1,many,TRBD2,TRBV10-3,CAISEGLAGGQVNEQFF,TGTGCCATCAGTGAGGGACTAGCGGGGGGGCAGGTCAATGAGCAGTTCTTC
TRBJ2-6,many,TRBD1,TRBV11-1,CASSLRTGSSGANVLTF,TGTGCCAGCAGCTTGAGGACAGGCTCCTCTGGGGCCAACGTCCTGACTTTC
TRBJ2-2,.,TRBD1,TRBV20-1,CSAASPGQANTGELFF,TGCAGTGCTGCGAGCCCGGGACAGGCGAACACCGGGGAGCTGTTTTTT
TRBJ1-5,many,.,TRBV7-9,CASMRGSNQPQHF,TGTGCCAGCATGAGGGGTAGCAATCAGCCCCAGCATTTT
TRBJ2-1,many,TRBD1,TRBV28,CASSRLGTGKYNEQFF,TGTGCCAGCAGTCGTCTTGGGACAGGGAAATACAATGAGCAGTTCTTC
TRBJ2-1,many,.,TRBV6-1,CASSLFQGNNEQFF,TGTGCCAGCAGTTTATTCCAGGGGAACAATGAGCAGTTCTTC
TRBJ2-1,many,TRBD1,TRBV19,CASRALGQGAWNEQFF,TGTGCCTCTCGGGCTCTCGGGCAGGGGGCTTGGAATGAGCAGTTCTTC
TRBJ2-7,many,.,TRBV5-1,CASSSDFYEQYF,TGCGCCAGCAGCTCCGACTTCTACGAGCAGTACTTC
TRBJ2-1,few,.,TRBV27,CASRPVLANNEQFF,TGTGCCAGCAGGCCGGTACTAGCTAACAACGAGCAGTTCTTC
TRBJ2-7,.,.,TRBV14,CASSQAMFGVQYF,TGTGCCAGCAGCCAAGCGATGTTTGGAGTGCAGTACTTC
TRBJ1-5,.,.,TRBV30,CAWSVRGAVDQPQHF,TGTGCCTGGAGTGTACGGGGGGCAGTGGATCAGCCCCAGCATTTT
TRBJ2-4,many,TRBD1,TRBV6-1,CASSAQGEAKNIQYF,TGTGCCAGCAGTGCCCAGGGGGAAGCCAAAAACATTCAGTACTTC
TRBJ1-2,many,.,TRBV5-1,CASSPYRTYGYTF,TGCGCCAGCAGCCCGTATCGCACCTATGGCTACACCTTC
TRBJ2-7,.,.,TRBV11-2,CASSTGTGTYEHYF,TGTGCCAGCAGTACCGGTACAGGGACCTACGAGCATTACTTC
TRBJ2-3,many,.,TRBV30,CAWSVGQASTDTQYF,TGTGCCTGGAGTGTAGGGCAGGCTAGCACAGATACGCAGTATTTT
TRBJ2-7,many,.,TRBV14,CASSRGDEQYF,TGTGCCAGCAGCAGGGGGGACGAGCAGTACTTC
TRBJ1-2,many,TRBD1,TRBV7-3,CASSFRQGDGYTF,TGTGCCAGCAGCTTTCGACAGGGGGATGGCTACACCTTC
TRBJ2-1,.,.,TRBV10-1,CASSETLWEQFF,TGCGCCAGCAGTGAGACCTTGTGGGAGCAGTTCTTC
TRBJ2-6,.,.,TRBV19,CATGKWGRHSWANVLTF,TGTGCCACGGGGAAGTGGGGTCGACACTCTTGGGCCAACGTCCTGACTTTC
TRBJ1-5,many,TRBD1,TRBV20-1,CSGINRQGGQPQHF,TGCAGTGGAATCAACCGACAGGGGGGCCAGCCCCAGCATTTT
TRBJ2-7,many,.,TRBV19,CASSFGLSYYEQYF,TGTGCCAGTAGTTTCGGCCTCAGCTACTACGAGCAGTACTTC
TRBJ2-1,many,.,TRBV6-2/TRBV6-3,CASTDPAYNEQFF,TGTGCCAGCACCGACCCCGCCTACAATGAGCAGTTCTTC
TRBJ1-1,.,.,TRBV9,CASSVGEGTEASF,.
TRBJ2-1,many,TRBD2,TRBV6-2/TRBV6-3,CASKIQLAGGEQFF,TGTGCCAGCAAAATACAACTAGCGGGGGGTGAGCAGTTCTTC
TRBJ1-4,many,.,TRBV7-9,CASSSDGNEKLFF,TGTGCCAGCAGCTCGGACGGTAATGAAAAACTGTTTTTT
TRBJ2-1,many,.,TRBV27,CASSYESSYNEQFF,TGTGCCAGCAGTTACGAGAGCTCCTACAATGAGCAGTTCTTC
TRBJ1-2,many,TRBD1,TRBV12-3/TRBV12-4,CASSFGLTGGAGGYTF,TGTGCCAGCAGTTTTGGCCTAACAGGGGGCGCCGGGGGCTACACCTTC
TRBJ2-1,many,.,TRBV19,CASSPQAGATNEQFF,TGTGCCAGTAGTCCACAGGCGGGGGCGACCAATGAGCAGTTCTTC
TRBJ1-2,few,.,TRBV5-1,CASSGAGYGYTF,TGCGCCAGCAGCGGGGCAGGCTATGGCTACACCTTC
TRBJ1-2,many,TRBD1,TRBV5-4,CASSLRVGTDENYGYTF,TGTGCCAGCAGCTTGAGGGTTGGGACAGATGAAAACTATGGCTACACCTTC
TRBJ2-7,many,.,TRBV18,CASSHSDAYEQYF,TGTGCCAGCTCGCACAGCGATGCCTACGAGCAGTACTTC
TRBJ2-7,many,.,TRBV12-3/TRBV12-4,CASSPNRQTTYEQYF,TGTGCCAGCAGTCCCAACAGGCAAACCACCTACGAGCAGTACTTC
TRBJ2-7,.,.,TRBV28,CASSRTRYEQYF,TGTGCCAGCAGCCGTACAAGATACGAGCAGTACTTC
TRBJ1-6,few,.,TRBV28,CASILDLRNSPLHF,.
TRBJ1-2,many,TRBD1,TRBV6-2/TRBV6-3,CASSYRPDRVGGYTF,TGTGCCAGCAGTTACAGGCCCGACAGGGTTGGTGGCTACACCTTC